These 7 T cell receptor beta chains originate from one sample sequenced in a study of shared clonotypes between healthy human individuals. CD45RO negativity and positive selection for CCR7 defined naive CD8 cells, a population that excluded terminally differentiated effector memory CD45RA+ cells. Profiling relied on immunoSEQ multiplex PCR, and the TCRdb table lists in-frame clones only, not all of them. The data hold millions of clones, with less than 95% observed a single time. The sequencing sample was made of naive CD8+ T cells sorted from blood. These receptors were collected from a man younger than 30 in good health.

The gene calls are TRBV19 and TRBJ2-7; tentative D call: TRBD1 (6 bases). This CDR3 is built from 14 residues. Germline CDR1 LNHDA, CDR2 SQIVND (reference sequence). Trimming shortened V by 6 bases and J by 1 base, and 13 bases separated the two germline ends. CDR3 protein: CASSPLDRSYEQYF. CDR3 DNA: TGTGCCAGTAGCCCCTTGGACAGATCCTACGAGCAGTACTTC.

The chain uses TRBV4-3 and TRBJ2-2; D possibly corresponds to TRBD2 (6 bases). Trimming left V 1 base short and J 5 bases short, with 14 bases between. The CDR3 is 16 amino acids. Germline-derived CDR1 and CDR2 are LGHNA and YSLEER. The CDR3 here is CASSQGRLRGTGELFF. As DNA, the CDR3 is TGCGCCAGCAGCCAAGGGCGGCTGCGGGGAACCGGGGAGCTGTTTTTT.

The chain combines TRBV19 with TRBJ2-7; D remains unclear. There are 14 residues in the CDR3. V was shortened by 5 bases and J by 0 bases, with 11 bases between the two germline ends. Germline V lookup: CDR1 LNHDA, CDR2 SQIVND (reference sequence). CDR3 nucleotides: TGTGCCAGTAGTTGGACGTATAGCTCCTACGAGCAGTACTTC. Translation: CASSWTYSSYEQYF.

The chain couples TRBV30 to TRBJ2-7; no clear D. This CDR3 spans 14 amino acids. Germline CDR1 and CDR2: GTSNPN and SVGIG (reference sequence). Trimming removed 3 bases at V and 2 bases at J, with 14 bases between. CDR3 bases: TGTGCCTGGAGCCTAGGATCCCGGGCCTACGAGCAGTACTTC. Translating it yields CAWSLGSRAYEQYF. The full variable domain, rest sourced from reference TRBV30 and TRBJ2-7, is SQTIHQWPATLVQPVGSPLSLECTVEGTSNPNLYWYRQAAGRGLQLLFYSVGIGQISSEVPQNLSASRPQDRQFILSSKKLLLSDSGFYLCAWSLGSRAYEQYFGPGTRLTVT.

The chain joins TRBV11-2 to TRBJ2-7, with 10 positions matching TRBD1. This CDR3 has 17 residues. The V segment lost 6 bases and the J segment 3 bases; nucleotides outside the gene matches: 14. Germline CDR1 reads SGHAT; CDR2 reads FQNNGV. CDR3 sequence reads: CASSLSTGTGDFYEQYF. CDR3 DNA: TGTGCCAGCAGTCTAAGCACCGGGACAGGGGACTTCTACGAGCAGTACTTC. The full variable domain, rest sourced from reference TRBV11-2 and TRBJ2-7, is EAGVAQSPRYKIIEKRQSVAFWCNPISGHATLYWYQQILGQGPKLLIQFQNNGVVDDSQLPKDRFSAERLKGVDSTLKIQPAKLEDSAVYLCASSLSTGTGDFYEQYFGPGTRLTVT.

The V and J genes are TRBV4-1 and TRBJ1-6; 7 nucleotides agree with TRBD1. Germline CDR1 and CDR2: MGHRA and YSYEKL. Trimming removed 0 bases from V and 9 bases from J; junction bases left unmatched: 5. This CDR3 spans 15 amino acids. The CDR3 DNA follows: TGCGCCAGCAGCCAAGAAAGGGGGCAAGGTTCACCCCTCCACTTT. Translation: CASSQERGQGSPLHF.

The CDR3, as DNA: TGTGCCAGCACTCTATTCGGGGGCTATGGCTACACCTTC. This sequence encodes CASTLFGGYGYTF. This sequence joins TRBV28 and TRBJ1-2; TRBD1 might be the D (5 bases). The ends were cut back, 7 bases at V and 4 bases at J, with 13 bases in the middle. The CDR3 sequence is 13 residues long. Germline loops: CDR1 MDHEN, CDR2 SYDVKM.